This TCR beta chain was sequenced during a study of STAT3 mutations in large granular lymphocyte leukemia. Study summary: Roughly half of the longitudinally sequenced T-LGLL patients carried detectable canonical activating STAT3 mutations.

The germline CDR1 and CDR2 sequences are WSHSY and SAAADI. There are 13 residues in the CDR3. Trimming shortened V by 7 bases and J by 0 bases, and 10 bases separated the two germline ends. In the case of this clone: Its cognate antigen is unknown.

Study results and caveats: In T-cell large granular lymphocyte leukemia, about half of patients showed multiple immunodominant subclonotypes. No sample exists from the first appearance of each clone. In some patients, a small highly pathogenic clone possibly went undetected. All newly emerging clones after therapy were STAT3 wild type.

Profiled with immunoSEQ multiplex PCR; TCRdb holds only in-frame clones, not every one. In the table there are 30,000 to 35,000 clones, about 74% of which are singletons. The V gene is TRBV10-2, the J gene TRBJ2-7; D is unclear. This receptor was identified in a woman in her forties or fifties with T-cell large granular lymphocyte leukemia. Some clones in this sample may be carry-over from other donors' samples. The source material was peripheral blood mononuclear cells. The chain's CDR3 is CASMRPSSYEQYF. As DNA, the CDR3 is TGCGCCAGCATGCGGCCGAGCTCCTACGAGCAGTACTTC.